A selection of T cell receptor beta chains follows, all from one sample in a study of T-cell reconstitution after alpha-beta-depleted transplantation in children. One entry per CDR3 protein, called by TCRdb with MiXCR from the PCR reads. The sample consists of approximately 400,000 distinct CDR3 sequences, 11% of them appearing once. This sample comprised PBMCs from the stem cell graft donor, obtained from the stem cell graft. The receptors were sampled from a human donor who donated a stem cell graft to a child with acute myeloid leukemia. CDR3s include the opening cysteine and the closing phenylalanine or tryptophan. D genes are given only for firm matches. Where a row states a size, it is once, few, many or the class of an expanded clone; other rows omit it.

v_call	j_call	clone_size	d_call	cdr3_aa
TRBV5-1	TRBJ2-3	few	-	CASNYRGGTDTQYF
TRBV5-1	TRBJ2-5	-	-	CASSKLEGLQRETQYF
TRBV20-1	TRBJ2-1	-	TRBD2	CSARLAGGRNEQFF
TRBV6-5	TRBJ1-1	-	-	CASKRGFNEAFF
TRBV5-1	TRBJ1-1	few	-	CASSLNQGGSGTEAFF
TRBV20-1	TRBJ2-1	-	TRBD2	CSARGLAGLNEQFF
TRBV27	TRBJ1-4	few	TRBD1	CASSSAGQPNEKLFF
TRBV7-6	TRBJ2-1	-	TRBD1	CASSPRPRGQDNEQFF
TRBV3-1	TRBJ1-5	-	TRBD1	CASSLRQGRDQPQHF
TRBV7-2	TRBJ1-1	-	-	CASSPNRGTNTEAFF
TRBV20-1	TRBJ2-7	few	-	CSATQGLGYEQYF
TRBV5-1	TRBJ2-1	few	-	CASKADEQFF
TRBV15	TRBJ1-5	-	-	CVTSRVGPSNQPQHF
TRBV3-1	TRBJ2-5	-	-	CACCFYQLGREEAETQYF
TRBV27	TRBJ2-6	few	TRBD1	CASSSAGQGTAGANVLTF
TRBV29-1	TRBJ2-1	few	TRBD1	CSATGTGYNEQFF
TRBV5-6	TRBJ2-3	many	-	CASSWSTDTQYF
TRBV1	TRBJ1-1	many	-	CTSLQTGQGTEAFF
TRBV29-1	TRBJ2-5	many	-	CSVPGGAGVETQYF
TRBV4-3	TRBJ2-7	few	TRBD2	CASSPGTSGINEQYF
TRBV29-1	TRBJ2-5	few	-	CSVDQGKETQYF
TRBV7-2	TRBJ2-1	few	-	CASSTTSSYNEQFF
TRBV12-3/TRBV12-4	TRBJ2-1	-	TRBD1	CASSLGPGQGAQVEQFF
TRBV5-1	TRBJ1-1	-	-	CASSFLGGGTEAFF
TRBV6-5	TRBJ2-7	many	TRBD2	CASSYSRLAEGEQYF
TRBV7-2	TRBJ2-1	-	TRBD2	CASSSSLAALSYNEQFF
TRBV5-1	TRBJ2-3	-	TRBD2	CASSFPSGGTTDTQYF